This T cell receptor beta chain was recorded in a study of blood T cell repertoires in COVID-19. Study context: Donors in the United States, Italy and Spain gave samples during acute or convalescent COVID-19. T cells, B-cell-depleted T cells, or PBMCs supplied cDNA or gDNA.

Under the authors' procedure: Counts of nucleated cells, estimated from reference gene primer amplification, were obtained. Sequencing used immunoSEQ multiplex PCR; TCRdb keeps in-frame clones, though not all of them. Clonal size and the V and J genes are those of that table, whereas D and trimming came from the DNA. The repertoire holds under 300,000 clones, with 82% as singletons. This CDR3 has 13 amino acids. The V and J ends lost 3 bases and 5 bases respectively, with 10 bases between them. This sequence joins TRBV12-3 or TRBV12-4 and TRBJ2-5; maybe TRBD2 (5 bases). This TCR came from a woman older than 75 with active or convalescent COVID-19. The sequenced material came from peripheral blood. CDR3 sequence: CASSFRGDETQYF. The CDR3 DNA reads as TGTGCCAGCAGTTTTCGGGGAGATGAGACCCAGTACTTC.